This T cell receptor (beta chain) was sequenced for a study of blood T cell repertoires in COVID-19. CDR1 is SGHVS and CDR2 is FQNEAQ in the germline V gene. The CDR3 is 14 amino acids. Concerning this clone itself: The junction differs from germline at one of its ends, possibly a read error.

Profiled with immunoSEQ multiplex PCR; TCRdb holds only in-frame clones, not every one. The table records 200,000 or so clones, roughly four fifths of them present only once. This clonotype was sampled from a woman under 40 who had recovered from COVID-19. Sequencing input: peripheral blood. The gene calls are TRBV7-8 and TRBJ2-5, with 8 nucleotides matching TRBD2. The CDR3: CATSPGTSWETQYF. The CDR3 nucleotides read TGTGCCACCAGCCCGGGGACTAGTTGGGAGACCCAGTACTTC.